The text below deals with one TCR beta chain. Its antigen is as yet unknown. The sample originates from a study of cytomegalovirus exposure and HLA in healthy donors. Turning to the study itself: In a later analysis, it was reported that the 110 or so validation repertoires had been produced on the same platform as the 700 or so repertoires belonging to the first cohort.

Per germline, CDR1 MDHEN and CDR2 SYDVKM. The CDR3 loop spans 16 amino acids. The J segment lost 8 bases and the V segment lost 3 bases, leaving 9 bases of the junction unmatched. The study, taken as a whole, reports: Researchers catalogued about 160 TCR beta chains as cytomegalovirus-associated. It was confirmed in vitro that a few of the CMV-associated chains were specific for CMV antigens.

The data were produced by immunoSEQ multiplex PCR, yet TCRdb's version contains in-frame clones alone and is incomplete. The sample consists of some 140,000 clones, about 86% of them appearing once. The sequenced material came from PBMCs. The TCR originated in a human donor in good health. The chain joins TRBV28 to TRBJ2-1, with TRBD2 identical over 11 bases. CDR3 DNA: TGTGCCAGCAGTTTCCCAACTAGCGGGAGTGTGGATGAGCAGTTCTTC. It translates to CASSFPTSGSVDEQFF.